This T cell receptor (beta chain) was profiled in a study of cytomegalovirus exposure and HLA in healthy donors. Regarding this clone: Its antigen is unknown.

Researchers ran the PCR with 60 Vbeta and 13 Jbeta primers. Data came from immunoSEQ multiplex PCR; TCRdb stores just in-frame clones and leaves some out. The sample includes over 150,000 clones, around 80% seen only once; the top ten take more than 9.5%. General study results and limits: Among TCR beta chains, those listed as cytomegalovirus-associated numbered over 150. The study found most TCR sequences rare, yet found some public TCRs in many donors.

This CDR3 has 16 residues. V shed 5 bases, J shed 5 bases, and the junction held 8 bases outside the gene matches. Per the germline V gene, CDR1 is PRHDT and CDR2 is FYEKMQ (reference sequence). The origin of this receptor is a man aged 18 to 30 in good health and CMV-seropositive. The sequenced material came from PBMCs. The J gene is TRBJ2-5, the V gene TRBV13; the match to TRBD2 covers 13 bases. CDR3 coding DNA: TGTGCCAGCAGCGGACCACTAGCGGGGGGGCAGGAGACCCAGTACTTC. Its translation: CASSGPLAGGQETQYF.